The next 20 T cell receptor beta chains were all read from a single sample in a study of CD8+CD57+ T cells in acquired aplastic anemia (dated by TCRdb to between 2017 and 2018). Expansion of CD8+CD57+ cells had been shown by flow cytometry in the patients chosen for sequencing. These reads were obtained on an Illumina HiSeq 2000. TCR beta VDJ combination and CDR3 sequence profiling used genomic DNA as the template. TCRdb reworked the public reads: Q25 trimming with fastp, MiXCR clone assembly, productive beta chains retained. Each entry merges the rows of one CDR3 protein and shows their most common DNA and genes. The sample records a few hundred thousand distinct CDR3 sequences, around a third of which are singletons. The top ten hold around 0.82% of the sample. Sequencing input: sorted CD4+, CD8+, or CD8+CD57+ T cells (not recorded which) from PBMCs. These receptors all stem from a human donor with aplastic anemia.

This clonotype was detected only a few times. The rearrangement uses TRBV30 and TRBJ2-7; D not certain. Germline V gene data show CDR1 as GTSNPN and CDR2 as SVGIG (reference sequence). Between the trimmed V and J ends, which lost 1 base and 6 bases, there was a span of 13 bases. The CDR3 is 13 amino acids. The CDR3 region is CAWSAGKTGEQYF. The DNA of the CDR3 is TGTGCCTGGAGTGCGGGTAAGACGGGCGAGCAGTACTTC.

This clonotype was seen a handful of times. The chain employs TRBV5-1 and TRBJ1-1; D is possibly TRBD1 (5 bases). The CDR3 totals 14 residues. Trimming removed 5 bases at V and 1 base at J, with 12 bases between. From germline, CDR1 is SGHRS and CDR2 YFSETQ. CDR3 residues: CASSVGLQNTEAFF. CDR3 nucleotide sequence: TGCGCCAGCAGTGTGGGGCTACAGAACACTGAAGCTTTCTTT.

This clonotype came up many times. The chain carries TRBV7-8 and TRBJ2-7; 10 positions agree with TRBD1. CDR3 length equals 14 residues. The ends lost 1 base at V and 10 bases at J; junction bases unmatched: 7. CDR1 and CDR2 from the germline V gene are SGHVS and FQNEAQ. This CDR3 is CASSLGDRGFVQYF. CDR3 nucleotide sequence: TGTGCCAGCAGCTTAGGGGACAGGGGATTCGTCCAGTACTTC.

This clonotype has ten or more counts. This chain links TRBV7-2 with TRBJ2-3, with D possibly being TRBD2 (6 bases). In germline, CDR1 is SGHTA, CDR2 FQGNSA. Trimming removed 1 base from V and 4 bases from J, with 12 bases in between. CDR3 length: 15 amino acids. The CDR3, as DNA: TGTGCCAGCAGCTTAGTGTCGGGGGAAGCAGATACGCAGTATTTT. Translated, it gives CASSLVSGEADTQYF.

This clonotype was picked up a small number of times. The V and J genes are TRBV6-5 and TRBJ2-2; D not certain. This CDR3 is built from 14 residues. Trimming stripped 5 bases from V and 2 bases from J, with 9 bases between. CDR1 and CDR2 (germline): MNHEY, SVGAGI. CDR3 sequence: CASSPSTNTGELFF. CDR3 nucleotides: TGTGCCAGCAGTCCCTCCACTAACACCGGGGAGCTGTTTTTT.

This clonotype was counted many times. This chain links TRBV29-1 with TRBJ2-2; D ambiguous. Germline V CDR1 and CDR2: SQVTM, ANQGSEA. There are 12 residues in the CDR3. V dropped 4 bases and J dropped 5 bases, with 8 bases sitting between them. The CDR3: CSVGEVTGELFF. DNA for the CDR3: TGCAGCGTTGGGGAAGTAACCGGGGAGCTGTTTTTT.

The chain is built from TRBV11-2 and TRBJ2-5, with D hard to call. This CDR3 has 14 residues. Trimming stripped 5 bases from V and 1 base from J, with 11 bases between. The germline V gene has CDR1 SGHAT and CDR2 FQNNGV. CDR3 DNA sequence: TGTGCCAGCAGCAATACCGGCGGCCAAGAGACCCAGTACTTC. Its protein product is CASSNTGGQETQYF.

The chain carries TRBV11-1 and TRBJ2-1; D is ambiguous. The ends were cut back, 5 bases at V and 7 bases at J, with 15 bases in the middle. The V gene's germline CDR1 is SGHAT and CDR2 FQDESV (reference sequence). The CDR3 contains 14 residues. The CDR3 reads CASSDRAGGNEQFF. Written as DNA, the CDR3 is TGTGCCAGCAGCGACCGTGCAGGTGGGAATGAGCAGTTCTTC.

Ten or more counts support this clonotype. The gene calls are TRBV9 and TRBJ1-5; 7 nucleotides agree with TRBD1. The length of the CDR3 is 12 residues. Per the germline V gene, CDR1 is SGDLS and CDR2 is YYNGEE. Germline trimming cut 7 bases from V and 5 bases from J; bases unmatched to any gene: 3. The CDR3 DNA reads TGTGCCAGCGGGGACAGTCATCAGCCCCAGCATTTT. It is translated as CASGDSHQPQHF.

Ten or more counts support this clonotype. The rearrangement joins TRBV7-2 to TRBJ2-7; TRBD1 or TRBD2 may be the D gene (5 bases each). Germline-derived CDR1 and CDR2 are SGHTA and FQGNSA. CDR3 size: 14 residues. The V gene lost 5 bases and the J gene lost 7 bases, with 18 bases spanning the gap. The CDR3 bases are TGTGCCAGCAGCCCAACCGGGACCTACGGGGAGCAGTACTTC. It codes for CASSPTGTYGEQYF.

This clonotype showed up many times. The V call is TRBV24-1, the J call TRBJ1-5; no reliable D call. The CDR3 runs 17 residues. Looked up from germline, CDR1 is KGHDR and CDR2 is SFDVKD. V lost 3 bases, J lost 10 bases, and 24 bases lay in between. For the CDR3, the DNA is TGTGCCACCAGTGATGGCAACGGGATCAGGCCTGTGGGACCCCAGCATTTT. This sequence encodes CATSDGNGIRPVGPQHF.

V and J are TRBV2 and TRBJ1-2, with a possible D match to TRBD1 (6 bases). The CDR3 has 13 amino acids. V lost 2 bases and J 8 bases, leaving 12 bases between the germline ends. Looked up from germline, CDR1 is SNHLY and CDR2 is FYNNEI. CDR3 sequence reads: CASSEFGTLGYTF. The DNA of the CDR3 is TGTGCCAGCAGTGAATTTGGGACATTAGGCTACACCTTC.

This chain links TRBV19 with TRBJ2-3; TRBD2 agrees at 7 bases. The trim removed 6 bases at V and 2 bases at J, leaving 17 bases unmatched. Germline CDR1 LNHDA, CDR2 SQIVND (reference sequence). The length of the CDR3 is 18 residues. CDR3 nucleotides: TGTGCCAGTAGCTCGACTAGCTTGCCCTCCCACTCCACAGATACGCAGTATTTT. Its protein is CASSSTSLPSHSTDTQYF.

The genes are TRBV20-1 and TRBJ2-3; D is ambiguous. The CDR3 is 14 amino acids. V gave up 5 bases and J gave up 2 bases, with 14 bases separating them. Germline loops: CDR1 DFQATT, CDR2 SNEGSKA (reference sequence). CDR3 sequence: CSARVGLLTDTQYF. The CDR3, as DNA: TGCAGTGCTCGAGTTGGGCTCCTCACAGATACGCAGTATTTT.

This clonotype came up many times. The chain combines TRBV7-8 with TRBJ1-1; D unresolved. Germline loops: CDR1 SGHVS, CDR2 FQNEAQ. The length of the CDR3 is 12 residues. V lost 7 bases and J lost 8, with 14 bases in between. CDR3: CASTQQGQEAFF. CDR3 in DNA: TGTGCCAGCACTCAACAAGGGCAGGAAGCTTTCTTT.

Concerning this clonotype itself: A much bigger clone sits one base away, suggesting this may be a read error. The J gene is TRBJ1-6, the V gene TRBV2; D unclear. V was trimmed by 5 bases and J by 8 bases, leaving 13 bases between them. The CDR3 is 14 residues long. Germline V lookup: CDR1 SNHLY, CDR2 FYNNEI. The CDR3 loop is CASSHREPYSPLHF. The DNA of the CDR3 is TGTGCCAGCAGTCACCGGGAACCCTATTCACCCCTCCACTTT.

There are many counts of this clonotype. The V call is TRBV19, the J call TRBJ2-3; TRBD2 matches 7 bases. Trimming removed 6 bases from V and 0 bases from J; junction bases left unmatched: 6. Looked up from germline, CDR1 is LNHDA and CDR2 is SQIVND (reference sequence). The CDR3 runs 15 residues. The CDR3 protein is CASSVSGASTDTQYF. CDR3 sequence (DNA): TGTGCCAGTAGCGTCAGCGGGGCTAGCACAGATACGCAGTATTTT.

This clonotype was counted only a few times. The genes are TRBV7-9 and TRBJ1-2; 9 positions match TRBD1. Germline CDR1 is SEHNR and CDR2 is FQNEAQ (reference sequence). The CDR3 is 16 amino acids. The junction had 10 bases not matched to a gene; V was cut back by 1 base and J by 7 bases. The CDR3 coding sequence is TGTGCCAGCAGCTTAGTTGGAGGGGACAGGGTATCTGGCTACACCTTC. This translates into CASSLVGGDRVSGYTF.

Points on this clonotype: This clone may be a read error of a much larger clone one base away. This rearrangement joins TRBV11-1 to TRBJ2-7, with 8 bases lining up with TRBD2. Trimming cost V 4 bases and J 2 bases; bases outside gene matches: 10. CDR1 and CDR2 (germline): SGHAT, FQDESV (reference sequence). This CDR3 has 16 residues. The CDR3 loop is CASSSSSHSGAYEQYF. In DNA, the CDR3 is TGTGCCAGCAGCTCCAGTTCACATAGCGGGGCCTACGAGCAGTACTTC.

Only a few counts were recorded for this clonotype. The chain combines TRBV5-8 with TRBJ2-7; D gene uncertain. V dropped 0 bases and J dropped 8 bases, with 3 bases sitting between them. The CDR3 sequence is 10 residues long. Looked up from germline, CDR1 is SGHTS and CDR2 is YDEGEE. CDR3 nucleotide sequence: TGTGCCAGCAGCTTGGGACAGCAGTACTTC. Encoded protein: CASSLGQQYF.